Each of the 27 T cell receptor beta chains below was sequenced from the same sample in a study of T-cell reconstitution after alpha-beta-depleted transplantation in children (dated by TCRdb to 2016 to 2018). The library relied on PCR. The run used an Illumina HiSeq 2500. TCR libraries were prepared with molecular barcoding, using unique molecular identifiers to normalize TCRbeta repertoire quantification. Through fastp at Q25 and MiXCR, TCRdb rebuilt clones from the public reads, retaining in-frame beta chains. Entries that share a CDR3 protein sequence are merged under the most common genes and DNA. A total of around 400,000 distinct CDR3 sequences appear in this sample, approximately 10% of them only once. The ten largest clones capture over 4.5% of the sample. Source: PBMCs from the stem cell graft donor, taken from the stem cell graft. These receptors came from a human donor who donated a stem cell graft to a child with acute myeloid leukemia.

This clonotype was found a few times. The chain is built from TRBV5-5 and TRBJ2-1; a possible D gene is TRBD1 (5 bases). The CDR3 spans 16 residues. Germline CDR1 and CDR2: SGHKS and YYEKEE (reference sequence). V was trimmed by 0 bases and J by 0 bases, leaving 10 bases between them. CDR3 residues: CASSLEGANSYNEQFF. In DNA form, the CDR3 reads TGTGCCAGCAGCTTGGAAGGGGCTAACTCCTACAATGAGCAGTTCTTC.

This clonotype was counted many times. The chain couples TRBV5-5 to TRBJ1-2; D not certain. The CDR3 has 11 residues. CDR1 and CDR2 (germline): SGHKS, YYEKEE (reference sequence). The V end lost 1 base, the J end lost 7 bases, and 5 bases lay between the germline ends. Here the CDR3 DNA reads TGTGCCAGCAGCTTGTTTTCTGGCTACACCTTC. Translating gives CASSLFSGYTF.

This clonotype has more than one count but fewer than ten. This chain links TRBV5-1 with TRBJ1-2, with 7 bases aligning to TRBD1. This CDR3 is 14 amino acids long. With 4 bases clipped from V and 6 bases from J, the junction kept 9 bases outside the gene matches. The germline V gene has CDR1 SGHRS and CDR2 YFSETQ. CDR3 nucleotides: TGCGCCAGCAGCACCCGGACAGGTTGGGATGGCTACACCTTC. This gives the protein CASSTRTGWDGYTF.

This chain connects TRBV2 to TRBJ2-7; the match to TRBD2 covers 11 bases. The CDR3 covers 15 residues. The germline gives CDR1 SNHLY, CDR2 FYNNEI. Trimming cost V 7 bases and J 6 bases; bases outside gene matches: 11. The CDR3 DNA is TGTGCCAGCAATCCTCTAGCGGGAGGAAACTGCGAGCAGTACTTC. Translating gives CASNPLAGGNCEQYF.

This clonotype was recorded many times. The chain combines TRBV6-5 with TRBJ2-1, with 7 nucleotides matching TRBD1. Germline V gene lookup returns CDR1 MNHEY and CDR2 SVGAGI. V lost 2 bases to trimming and J lost 1 base; unmatched junction nucleotides: 11. The CDR3 runs to 18 residues. CDR3 nucleotides: TGTGCCAGCAGTTACCGCGGAGTCTACAGGGGTTCCTACAATGAGCAGTTCTTC. Its translation: CASSYRGVYRGSYNEQFF.

This clonotype was recorded at least ten times. This chain links TRBV20-1 with TRBJ1-2, with D hard to call. Germline V gene sequence: CDR1 DFQATT, CDR2 SNEGSKA (reference sequence). The V end lost 6 bases, the J end lost 14 bases, and 19 bases lay between the germline ends. This CDR3 contains 11 residues. DNA of the CDR3: TGCAGTGCCGGACCGGACCACCGGAAAACCTTC. Encoded protein: CSAGPDHRKTF.

This clonotype was found a few times. The V gene is TRBV11-2, the J gene TRBJ2-7; D is perhaps TRBD1 (6 bases). The CDR3 totals 17 residues. Germline V gives CDR1 SGHAT, CDR2 FQNNGV. Trimming removed 0 bases from V and 3 bases from J, with 18 bases in between. CDR3 nucleotide sequence: TGTGCCAGCAGCTTAGATTTTTCCGGACAGCTGATCTACGAGCAGTACGTC. Its protein product is CASSLDFSGQLIYEQYV.

The chain combines TRBV30 with TRBJ2-2; possibly TRBD2 for D (7 bases). This CDR3 contains 16 residues. V lost 0 bases, J lost 5 bases, and 16 bases lay in between. From germline, CDR1 is GTSNPN and CDR2 SVGIG (reference sequence). DNA for the CDR3: TGTGCCTGGAGTGTACGAGGGGGGGCCGGTACCGGGGAGCTGTTTTTT. Translated: CAWSVRGGAGTGELFF.

In this sample, this clonotype turned up many times. The V gene is TRBV10-2, the J gene TRBJ1-1; 9 nucleotides agree with TRBD1. Per the germline V gene, CDR1 is WSHSY and CDR2 is SAAADI. The CDR3 spans 15 residues. V shed 8 bases and J 11 bases; nucleotides not matched to a gene: 18. In DNA form, the CDR3 reads TGCGCCAGCCTCTCAACGGACAGGGGTGGGATAGTTGCTTTCTTT. Translation: CASLSTDRGGIVAFF.

CDR3 loop: CASSQDTGPTYEQFF. In DNA form, the CDR3 reads TGCGCCAGCAGCCAAGACACCGGGCCTACGTACGAGCAGTTCTTC. The genes are TRBV4-3 and TRBJ2-1; no clear D. CDR3 length equals 15 residues. CDR1 is LGHNA, CDR2 YSLEER, per germline. V lost 0 bases and J 10 bases, leaving 16 bases between the germline ends.

This clonotype was detected a few times. The chain couples TRBV29-1 to TRBJ2-1; 8 positions match TRBD1. The V and J ends lost 3 bases and 6 bases, in that order; junction bases with no gene match: 4. The CDR3 spans 13 residues. CDR1 and CDR2 (germline): SQVTM, ANQGSEA. The DNA of the CDR3 is TGCAGCGTTGACAGGGGGCTTGGCAATGAGCAGTTCTTC. This encodes CSVDRGLGNEQFF.

This clonotype was counted many times. The chain joins TRBV7-2 to TRBJ2-2; a weak D match, TRBD1 (5 bases). Germline V gene sequence: CDR1 SGHTA, CDR2 FQGNSA. Trimming shortened V by 7 bases and J by 1 base, and 10 bases separated the two germline ends. The CDR3 loop spans 14 amino acids. CDR3 in DNA: TGTGCCAGCACTAGTGGACAGAACACCGGGGAGCTGTTTTTT. Residues: CASTSGQNTGELFF.

In its sample, this clonotype was seen a few times. The chain couples TRBV10-3 to TRBJ2-3; maybe TRBD1 (5 bases). Germline-derived CDR1 and CDR2 are ENHRY and SYGVKD. This CDR3 has 13 amino acids. Trimming shortened V by 3 bases and J by 3 bases, and 7 bases separated the two germline ends. The CDR3 DNA follows: TGTGCCATCAGTGAACAGGAGACAGATACGCAGTATTTT. Protein product: CAISEQETDTQYF.

The chain combines TRBV10-1 with TRBJ2-3; D gene unclear. Trimming shortened V by 0 bases and J by 2 bases, and 9 bases separated the two germline ends. CDR1 WNHNN and CDR2 SYGVQD come from the germline V gene (reference sequence). The CDR3 runs to 15 residues. In DNA, the CDR3 is TGCGCCAGCAGTGAGTCTCGAGACCCCACAGATACGCAGTATTTT. This translates into CASSESRDPTDTQYF.

This clonotype was seen many times. The chain uses TRBV9 and TRBJ1-2; 7 bases are shared with TRBD1. Germline CDR1 SGDLS, CDR2 YYNGEE. The CDR3 is 14 amino acids. Losses at the gene ends were 4 bases for V and 2 bases for J; bases not matched to a gene: 5. The CDR3 is CASSPLTGNYGYTF. The CDR3 bases are TGTGCCAGCAGCCCTTTGACAGGGAACTATGGCTACACCTTC.

This clonotype was seen at least ten times. The rearrangement joins TRBV21-1 to TRBJ1-3; TRBD1 is the table's D call and was not checked against the DNA. TRBV21-1 is noted as a pseudogene. The CDR3 contains 15 residues. The CDR3 is CASSIGQGPRNTIYF. CDR3 in DNA: TGTGCCAGCAGCATTGGACAGGGTCCTCGAAACACCATATATTTT.

This clonotype was seen repeatedly, ten times or more. J is TRBJ2-4 and V is TRBV2, with D possibly being TRBD1 or TRBD2 (5 bases each). V dropped 7 bases and J dropped 5 bases, with 12 bases sitting between them. Germline V gives CDR1 SNHLY, CDR2 FYNNEI. The length of the CDR3 is 13 residues. Here the CDR3 reads CASTRGAENIQYF. In DNA, the CDR3 is TGTGCCAGCACGAGGGGCGCGGAAAACATTCAGTACTTC.

In this sample, this clonotype turned up a few times. The J gene is TRBJ2-5, the V gene TRBV11-2; D unclear. This CDR3 has 14 residues. Trimming removed 5 bases at V and 5 bases at J, with 15 bases between. Germline CDR1 and CDR2: SGHAT and FQNNGV. CDR3 nucleotides: TGTGCCAGCAGCCTCACCCACCTCGGGGAGACCCAGTACTTC. Its protein product is CASSLTHLGETQYF.

A few counts support this clonotype. V and J are TRBV7-2 and TRBJ1-1; the D gene is possibly TRBD1 (5 bases). The V and J ends lost 8 bases and 4 bases respectively, with 14 bases between them. The CDR3 runs 13 residues. Germline CDR1 reads SGHTA; CDR2 reads FQGNSA. The CDR3: CASCIDTGTEAFF. The CDR3 coding sequence is TGTGCCAGCTGCATCGATACAGGCACTGAAGCTTTCTTT.

This clonotype showed up many times. V gene TRBV5-1 combines with J gene TRBJ2-5; D may be TRBD2 (5 bases). V dropped 0 bases and J dropped 2 bases, with 17 bases sitting between them. The CDR3 spans 17 residues. Germline lookup yields CDR1 SGHRS and CDR2 YFSETQ. CDR3 nucleotides: TGCGCCAGCAGCTTGGATTTTTCGCTGAGCGGTCAAGAGACCCAGTACTTC. Its protein product is CASSLDFSLSGQETQYF.

In its sample, this clonotype was seen many times. The V gene is TRBV12-3 or TRBV12-4, the J gene TRBJ2-7; D is ambiguous. This CDR3 has 11 residues. Trimming left V 6 bases short and J 4 bases short, with 7 bases between. The CDR3 DNA reads as TGTGCCAGCAGCCATGGGTACGAGCAGTACTTC. Residues: CASSHGYEQYF.

At least ten counts were recorded for this clonotype. The chain has TRBV21-1 and TRBJ2-6; TRBD1 reflects the table's D call only, with no check against the DNA. TRBV21-1 is a pseudogene locus. The CDR3 is 16 amino acids. The CDR3, as DNA: TGTGCCAGCAGCAAAACAGGGGGCTCTGGGGCCAACGTCCTGACTTTC. Its translation is CASSKTGGSGANVLTF.

V and J are TRBV2 and TRBJ1-1, with TRBD1 matching over 8 bases. The CDR3 spans 13 residues. Per germline, CDR1 SNHLY and CDR2 FYNNEI. After removal of 6 bases from V and 6 bases from J, the junction contained 6 bases not matched to a gene. CDR3 DNA: TGTGCCAGCAGGGAACTACAGGGGGCTGAAGCTTTCTTT. Translation gives CASRELQGAEAFF.

V gene TRBV12-3 or TRBV12-4 combines with J gene TRBJ2-2; TRBD1 is a possible D gene (5 bases). The CDR3 covers 14 residues. Trimming pared 7 bases from V and 1 base from J, leaving 10 bases between. The CDR3 DNA sequence: TGTGCCAGCAACCAGGGTTTGAACACCGGGGAGCTGTTTTTT. The encoded protein is CASNQGLNTGELFF.

This clonotype turned up a few times. The CDR3 sequence: CSVEAGAKTQYF. CDR3 sequence (DNA): TGCAGCGTTGAAGCGGGGGCTAAGACCCAGTACTTC. This chain joins TRBV29-1 and TRBJ2-5; either TRBD1 or TRBD2 may supply D (6 bases each). Germline-derived CDR1 and CDR2 are SQVTM and ANQGSEA. Trimming removed 1 base from V and 6 bases from J, with 9 bases in between. This CDR3 is built from 12 residues.

There are many counts of this clonotype. The chain uses TRBV5-1 and TRBJ1-3; TRBD1 might be the D (5 bases). CDR3 length: 14 amino acids. V was trimmed by 0 bases and J by 3 bases, leaving 7 bases between them. Germline values: CDR1 SGHRS, CDR2 YFSETQ. In DNA, the CDR3 is TGCGCCAGCAGCTTGGACGGGGGTGGAAACACCATATATTTT. Translation gives CASSLDGGGNTIYF.

This clonotype was recorded once. The V gene is TRBV7-6, the J gene TRBJ2-3, with D unclear. Germline CDR1 is SGHVS and CDR2 is FNYEAQ. Between the trimmed V and J ends, which lost 2 bases and 0 bases, there was a span of 9 bases. There are 15 residues in the CDR3. The chain's CDR3 is CASSLPAVSTDTQYF. For the CDR3, the DNA is TGTGCCAGCAGCTTACCCGCTGTTAGCACAGATACGCAGTATTTT.